This is a list of T cell receptor beta chains from one sample in a study of blood T cell repertoires in COVID-19. The method was immunoSEQ multiplex PCR; TCRdb's version includes in-frame clones alone and lacks a portion of them. This sample has 100,000 to 150,000 clones, with 86% found just once. The specimen sequenced was peripheral blood. These receptors came from a human donor in a cohort sampled during active COVID-19. Each CDR3 is given with its conserved first and last residue. D genes are given only for firm matches. For some rows the clone size is stated as once, few or many, or as a class when expanded; others skip it.

d_call clone_size j_call v_call cdr3_nt cdr3_aa
TRBD1 - TRBJ1-3 TRBV27 TGTGCCAGCAGTCGACAGGGGACCGGAAACACCATATATTTT CASSRQGTGNTIYF
TRBD1 once TRBJ1-1 TRBV7-3 TGTGCCAGCAGCTCTGGCGGGACAGCGAACACTGAAGCTTTCTTT CASSSGGTANTEAFF
TRBD1 - TRBJ1-2 TRBV30 TGTGCCTGGAGTGATCTGACAGGGGGCCCTTCTAACTATGGCTACACCTTC CAWSDLTGGPSNYGYTF
- few TRBJ2-7 TRBV18 TGTGCCAGCTCACACCAACTAGAATACGAGCAGTACTTC CASSHQLEYEQYF
TRBD1 - TRBJ2-2 TRBV11-2 TGTGCCAGCAGCCTGGAAGGACAGGGGAGGGCCGGGGAGCTGTTTTTT CASSLEGQGRAGELFF
- - TRBJ2-7 TRBV13 TGTGCCAGCAGCAGGCGGGACTCTGTCTACGAGCAGTACTTC CASSRRDSVYEQYF
- - TRBJ1-5 TRBV27 TGTGCCAGCAGTTTGGGGGGGTATAGCAATCAGCCCCAGCATTTT CASSLGGYSNQPQHF
TRBD1 - TRBJ1-3 TRBV4-3 TGCGCCAGCAGCCAAGCGTTGACAGGGGGAAACACCATATATTTT CASSQALTGGNTIYF
TRBD2 - TRBJ2-1 TRBV5-4 TGTGCCAGCACCCCTGCGGGAGGGTACAATGAGCAGTTCTTC CASTPAGGYNEQFF
TRBD2 - TRBJ2-1 TRBV28 TGTGCCAGCAGTTCTACAAAACCGGGACTAGCGGGATCTCTCTCCTACAATGAGCAGTTCTTC CASSSTKPGLAGSLSYNEQFF
TRBD2 - TRBJ2-3 TRBV13 TGTGCCAGCAGCTCGCAACGCGGCGGTAGCGGGACGGATACGCAGTATTTT CASSSQRGGSGTDTQYF
- - TRBJ2-1 TRBV5-1 TGCGCCAGCAGCTTAAGTGGCGGGACTTACAATGAGCAGTTCTTC CASSLSGGTYNEQFF
TRBD1 - TRBJ1-2 TRBV7-9 TGTGCCAGCAGCTCCAGACTCGACAGGGTTGTTGCGGGCTACACCTTC CASSSRLDRVVAGYTF
- - TRBJ2-7 TRBV6-5 TGTGCCAGCATGAGGGCACATTCCTACGAGCAGTACTTC CASMRAHSYEQYF
- once TRBJ1-1 TRBV5-6 TGTGCCAGCAGCTGGGAGGGGAACACTGAAGCTTTCTTT CASSWEGNTEAFF
- - TRBJ1-2 TRBV6-1 TGTGCCAGCAGTGACCAGTACGGCTACACCTTC CASSDQYGYTF
- - TRBJ2-3 TRBV27 TGTGCCAGCAGGCGGGTGGATACGCAGTATTTT CASRRVDTQYF
TRBD1 - TRBJ1-2 TRBV12-3/TRBV12-4 TGTGCCAGCAGTTGGACAGGGGGCTGGGGCTACACCTTC CASSWTGGWGYTF
- - TRBJ2-1 TRBV19 TGTGCCAGTAGTACCCTAAAAACCCTCATGTACAATGAGCAGTTCTTC CASSTLKTLMYNEQFF
- - TRBJ2-3 TRBV27 TGTGCCAGCAGTCTAGTAGCGAGCTACACAGATACGCAGTATTTT CASSLVASYTDTQYF
- - TRBJ2-5 TRBV27 TGTGCCAGCAGAGCCGGGACACAAGAGACCCAGTACTTC CASRAGTQETQYF
TRBD1 - TRBJ1-2 TRBV7-2 TGTGCCAGCAGCTTAGTAGTAGGGGGCGCTTCTAACTATGGCTACACCTTC CASSLVVGGASNYGYTF
TRBD1 - TRBJ1-5 TRBV19 TGTGCCAGTAGTATTCTTGGGACAGGGCATCAGCCCCAGCATTTT CASSILGTGHQPQHF
TRBD2 - TRBJ2-5 TRBV11-2 TGTGCCAGCAGCTTCTCGATGGGAGGGAAAGAGACCCAGTACTTC CASSFSMGGKETQYF
TRBD1 - TRBJ2-1 TRBV11-3 TGTGCCAGCAGCCAAGGACAGGGGGCCTACAATGAGCAGTTCTTC CASSQGQGAYNEQFF
- medium-sized TRBJ1-3 TRBV7-9 TGTGCCAGCTCCCTTGAGGGTTACTCTGGAAACACCATATATTTT CASSLEGYSGNTIYF
- - TRBJ2-7 TRBV28 TGTGCCAGCAGTTCCACAGGGTCCTACGAGCAGTACTTC CASSSTGSYEQYF
TRBD2 few TRBJ2-7 TRBV6-6 TGTGCCAGCAGTCACCCCCAAGGGCCTAGCGGGACCGACGAGCAGTACTTC CASSHPQGPSGTDEQYF
TRBD2 - TRBJ2-1 TRBV7-3 TGTGCCAGCAGCTCCCTAGCGGGAGGGGACAATGAGCAGTTCTTC CASSSLAGGDNEQFF
- - TRBJ2-1 TRBV7-9 TGTGCCAGCAGCTTAGCGCTTCGGGTCTTACCTGAGCAGTTCTTC CASSLALRVLPEQFF
- - TRBJ2-7 TRBV27 TGTGCCAGCAGTTTAACGGTTTACAGTAGCTCCTACGAGCAGTACTTC CASSLTVYSSSYEQYF
TRBD2 - TRBJ2-1 TRBV6-6 TGTGCCAGCAGGGAACCAAGCGGGAGGCACAATGAGCAGTTCTTC CASREPSGRHNEQFF
TRBD2 - TRBJ2-7 TRBV19 TGTGCCAGTAGTATTGTGCGGGGCCTAGCGGGGGAAGGCTCCTACGAGCAGTACTTC CASSIVRGLAGEGSYEQYF
- - TRBJ1-2 TRBV4-1 TGCGCCAGCAGCCAAATAGGGGACTATGGCTACACCTTC CASSQIGDYGYTF
TRBD1 - TRBJ2-6 TRBV19 TGTGCCAGTTGGGACAGGTCGGACTCTGGGGCCAACGTCCTGACTTTC CASWDRSDSGANVLTF
- - TRBJ1-5 TRBV5-1 TGCGCCAGCCGGGTAAATAGCAATCAGCCCCAGCATTTT CASRVNSNQPQHF
- - TRBJ1-1 TRBV30 TGTGCCTGGCTAAAAATTCGCGGGGTTTCCAAAGGAAAAATTCAGGCGCCGCGAACTGAAGCTTTCTTT CAWLKIRGVSKGKIQAPRTEAFF
- - TRBJ2-7 TRBV7-2 TGTGCCAGCAGCTTAAGTGCAGGGCTTTTCTACGAGCAGTACTTC CASSLSAGLFYEQYF
- - TRBJ1-1 TRBV2 TGTGCCAGCAGTGAAGCAACGACAGGATTGAACACTGAAGCTTTCTTT CASSEATTGLNTEAFF
- - TRBJ2-1 TRBV2 TGTGCCAGCAGTGAAAAGAGTTCAAGCGATGAGCAGTTCTTC CASSEKSSSDEQFF
TRBD1 once TRBJ2-3 TRBV7-2 TGTGCCAGCAGCCCCAGAGGGGGCGCGCAGTATTTT CASSPRGGAQYF
- - TRBJ1-4 TRBV4-1 TGCGCCAGCAGCCGGGTGACAGGTCAAAATGAAAAACTGTTTTTT CASSRVTGQNEKLFF
TRBD2 - TRBJ2-5 TRBV7-9 TGTGCCAGCAGCTTATTGACCAGCGGGAGTGGAGAGACCCAGTACTTC CASSLLTSGSGETQYF
- - TRBJ2-2 TRBV7-2 TGTGCCAGCAGCTCCGCAGTGAACACCGGGGAGCTGTTTTTT CASSSAVNTGELFF
- - TRBJ1-2 TRBV6-5 TGTGCCAGCAGTCCGAACTATGGCTACACCTTC CASSPNYGYTF
TRBD2 - TRBJ2-7 TRBV7-2 TGTGCCAGCAGCTTTGGACTAGCGGGTGAGCAGTACTTC CASSFGLAGEQYF
- - TRBJ1-1 TRBV19 TGTGCCAGTACCCCAGGAGCGGGGGGCGTGAACACTGAAGCTTTCTTT CASTPGAGGVNTEAFF
- - TRBJ1-5 TRBV6-2/TRBV6-3 TGTGCCAGCAGTTACTCTGCGGGGAATCAGCCCCAGCATTTT CASSYSAGNQPQHF
TRBD2 - TRBJ2-3 TRBV7-3 TGTGCCAGCAGCTTAATCCCCACTAGCGGTGGAGGGGAAGATACGCAGTATTTT CASSLIPTSGGGEDTQYF
- - TRBJ2-5 TRBV4-1 TGCGCCAGCAGCCCATACAGATTGGACAGCCAAGAGACCCAGTACTTC CASSPYRLDSQETQYF
TRBD1 - TRBJ1-1 TRBV19 TGTGCCAGTAGTCGTCAGGGGGCAGGGACTGAAGCTTTCTTT CASSRQGAGTEAFF
- few TRBJ1-3 TRBV13 TGTGCCAGCAGCTTAAACGCGGGGATTGGAAACACCATATATTTT CASSLNAGIGNTIYF
- - TRBJ1-1 TRBV27 TGTGCCAGTTCATACCCCCAGAACCAAGCTTTCTTT CASSYPQNQAFF
TRBD2 - TRBJ2-1 TRBV7-9 TGTGCCAGCAGCGGCGGGACTAGCGGGAGTCGATGGGGCAATGAGCAGTTCTTC CASSGGTSGSRWGNEQFF
- - TRBJ2-3 TRBV6-4 TGTGCCAGCAGTCCCGGGAGACCGCCCACAGATACGCAGTATTTT CASSPGRPPTDTQYF
TRBD1 - TRBJ1-5 TRBV2 TGTGCCAGCAGTGTAGGGACAGCCCATAGCAATCAGCCCCAGCATTTT CASSVGTAHSNQPQHF